This passage covers 23 T cell receptor beta chains from one sample sequenced in a study of OX40 agonist ivuxolimab in advanced cancers. Method: immunoSEQ multiplex PCR; TCRdb's copy keeps in-frame clones and lacks some. This table has around 12,000 clones, 75% to 90% appearing once. This sample comprised CD4+ or CD8+ T cells sorted from blood, obtained in a trial of the OX40 agonist ivuxolimab. The receptor set was obtained from an adult with an advanced solid tumor such as melanoma, head and neck, liver or kidney cancer.

This clone was counted a few times. CDR3 amino acids: CASSFAMQKETQYF. Here the CDR3 DNA reads TGTGCCAGCAGCTTCGCCATGCAAAAAGAGACCCAGTACTTC. The rearrangement links TRBV5-4 to TRBJ2-5; D unresolved. The length of the CDR3 is 14 residues. V shed 2 bases and J shed 3 bases, with 11 bases lying between them. Looked up from germline, CDR1 is SGHNT and CDR2 is YYREEE (reference sequence).

The chain combines TRBV6-1 with TRBJ2-7; 7 positions match TRBD1. V lost 6 bases and J lost 5; bases outside the gene matches: 13. The length of the CDR3 is 15 residues. Germline V CDR1 and CDR2: MNHNS, SASEGT. CDR3 coding DNA: TGTGCCAGCAGCATCGGACAGGCGCGCGGGCACGAGCAGTACTTC. Translation gives CASSIGQARGHEQYF.

This chain uses TRBV27 with TRBJ2-3; 12 bases line up with TRBD1. V shed 4 bases and J 5 bases; nucleotides not matched to a gene: 10. This CDR3 contains 17 residues. Germline-derived CDR1 and CDR2 are MNHEY and SMNVEV (reference sequence). CDR3 in DNA: TGTGCCAGCAGTTCCCCTCCGGGACAGGGGGCCGAAGATACGCAGTATTTT. Protein product: CASSSPPGQGAEDTQYF.

The rearrangement uses TRBV27 and TRBJ2-5; 9 nucleotides align to TRBD2. The CDR3 extends over 14 amino acids. V trimming: 2 bases; J trimming: 6 bases; junction bases outside the gene matches: 4. Germline loops: CDR1 MNHEY, CDR2 SMNVEV (reference sequence). The CDR3 region has the DNA TGTGCCAGCAGTTTAGGTAGCGGGAGTCAGACCCAGTACTTC. This sequence encodes CASSLGSGSQTQYF.

The chain uses TRBV28 and TRBJ1-2; D remains ambiguous. This CDR3 is 12 amino acids long. V was pared by 8 bases and J by 1 base, with 8 bases between. Germline CDR1 reads MDHEN; CDR2 reads SYDVKM. The DNA of the CDR3 is TGTGCCAGCCTAGCCGATAACTATGGCTACACCTTC. Its translation: CASLADNYGYTF.

This clone was observed a few times. The rearrangement links TRBV6-5 to TRBJ2-7, with D perhaps given as TRBD1 or TRBD2 (5 bases each). Germline V lookup: CDR1 MNHEY, CDR2 SVGAGI. The germline V and J ends were trimmed by 0 bases and 4 bases, with 7 bases remaining between them. CDR3 length: 13 amino acids. CDR3 coding DNA: TGTGCCAGCAGTTACTCGGGACCGTACGAGCAGTACTTC. It yields the protein CASSYSGPYEQYF.

This clone turned up a few times. The rearrangement uses TRBV29-1 and TRBJ1-3, with D possibly TRBD1 on 6 matching bases. Trimming removed 7 bases at V and 0 bases at J, with 13 bases between. Germline V gene lookup returns CDR1 SQVTM and CDR2 ANQGSEA. This CDR3 contains 14 residues. CDR3 in DNA: TGCAGCGCACAACCACAGGGCTCTGGAAACACCATATATTTT. It encodes CSAQPQGSGNTIYF.

The genes are TRBV15 and TRBJ2-4; 7 bases line up with TRBD1. The CDR3 consists of 17 residues. V was clipped by 1 base and J by 0 bases; unmatched bases: 6. Per germline, CDR1 LNHNV and CDR2 YYDKDF (reference sequence). The DNA of the CDR3 is TGTGCCACCAGCAGAGTAGGACAGGAAATAGCCAAAAACATTCAGTACTTC. Translated: CATSRVGQEIAKNIQYF.

The chain combines TRBV19 with TRBJ1-2; 8 bases are a match to TRBD1. V lost 7 bases and J lost 4; bases outside the gene matches: 11. In germline, CDR1 is LNHDA, CDR2 SQIVND (reference sequence). The CDR3 contains 15 residues. The chain's CDR3 is CASTFSTGAFYGYTF. CDR3 in DNA: TGTGCCAGTACCTTTTCGACAGGGGCCTTCTATGGCTACACCTTC.

The chain employs TRBV7-8 and TRBJ1-1; a possible D gene is TRBD1 (6 bases). The CDR3 length is 15 residues. CDR1 SGHVS and CDR2 FQNEAQ come from the germline V gene. V lost 5 bases and J lost 4, with 17 bases in between. CDR3 in amino acids: CASSLLQGGGTEAFF. The CDR3 DNA follows: TGTGCCAGCAGCCTTTTACAGGGCGGAGGCACTGAAGCTTTCTTT.

This sequence joins TRBV6-4 and TRBJ2-1; TRBD1 is a possible D gene (5 bases). The CDR3 sequence is 15 residues long. Germline assignment: CDR1 MRHNA and CDR2 SNTAGT. V lost 1 base and J 2 bases, leaving 9 bases between the germline ends. The CDR3 coding sequence is TGTGCCAGCAGTGACTATCCAGGGACCTACAATGAGCAGTTCTTC. Its translation is CASSDYPGTYNEQFF.

The V call is TRBV28, the J call TRBJ2-7; 10 positions agree with TRBD1. The CDR3 covers 14 residues. The trim removed 2 bases at V and 4 bases at J, leaving 2 bases unmatched. The germline CDR1 and CDR2 sequences are MDHEN and SYDVKM. CDR3 protein: CASSLKDRGYEQYF. The CDR3 DNA is TGTGCCAGCAGTTTAAAGGACAGGGGGTACGAGCAGTACTTC.

This clone is large by share. This CDR3 is CASSTRTGRAYGYTF. As DNA, the CDR3 is TGTGCCAGCAGTACTCGGACAGGGCGGGCCTATGGCTACACCTTC. This chain connects TRBV6-5 to TRBJ1-2; 8 bases align to TRBD1. The J segment lost 4 bases and the V segment lost 5 bases, leaving 9 bases of the junction unmatched. CDR1 MNHEY and CDR2 SVGAGI come from the germline V gene. The CDR3 extends over 15 amino acids.

The chain employs TRBV7-2 and TRBJ1-2, with no clear D. Trimming pared 2 bases from V and 4 bases from J, leaving 8 bases between. Germline values: CDR1 SGHTA, CDR2 FQGNSA. This CDR3 has 13 residues. The CDR3 region is CASSLSASYGYTF. DNA of the CDR3: TGTGCCAGCAGCTTATCCGCCAGCTATGGCTACACCTTC.

The chain uses TRBV11-2 and TRBJ2-7; D possibly corresponds to TRBD1 (6 bases). This CDR3 is 14 amino acids long. Looked up from germline, CDR1 is SGHAT and CDR2 is FQNNGV. Trimming took off 4 bases at V and 2 bases at J, with 12 bases between the two ends. CDR3 amino acids: CASSSYRVTYEQYF. The CDR3 nucleotides read TGTGCCAGCAGCTCGTACAGGGTCACCTACGAGCAGTACTTC.

In this sample, this clone turned up a few times. This chain connects TRBV27 to TRBJ2-5; the match to TRBD2 covers 7 bases. The ends lost 6 bases at V and 2 bases at J; junction bases unmatched: 3. CDR3 length equals 13 residues. Looked up from germline, CDR1 is MNHEY and CDR2 is SMNVEV (reference sequence). The CDR3 DNA is TGTGCCAGCAGGGGAGGGAATCAAGAGACCCAGTACTTC. Translating gives CASRGGNQETQYF.

V is TRBV4-1 and J is TRBJ1-3; possible D gene TRBD1, 6 bases. V was pared by 4 bases and J by 0 bases, with 10 bases between. CDR3 size: 15 residues. Germline lookup yields CDR1 MGHRA and CDR2 YSYEKL. CDR3 in DNA: TGCGCCAGCAGCCCCCGGGACATCTCTGGAAACACCATATATTTT. It codes for CASSPRDISGNTIYF.

The chain has TRBV13 and TRBJ2-6; 9 nucleotides line up with TRBD2. The CDR3 sequence is 16 residues long. The germline V gene has CDR1 PRHDT and CDR2 FYEKMQ (reference sequence). With 6 bases clipped from V and 2 bases from J, the junction kept 5 bases outside the gene matches. The CDR3: CASSEAGGPGANVLTF. Written as DNA, the CDR3 is TGTGCCAGCAGTGAAGCGGGGGGCCCTGGGGCCAACGTCCTGACTTTC.

V usage is TRBV7-2 and J usage is TRBJ2-1; TRBD1 matches at 8 bases. V lost 6 bases and J lost 6; bases outside the gene matches: 16. CDR1 and CDR2 from the germline V gene are SGHTA and FQGNSA. This CDR3 spans 17 amino acids. The CDR3 nucleotides are TGTGCCAGCAGACGACCCCCTGGGACAGGCTTGGGCAATGAGCAGTTCTTC. Translation: CASRRPPGTGLGNEQFF.

The V and J genes are TRBV29-1 and TRBJ2-2, with D possibly matching TRBD2 (5 bases). This CDR3 comprises 13 residues. CDR1 is SQVTM, CDR2 ANQGSEA, per germline. V lost 3 bases and J lost 4, with 9 bases in between. The chain's CDR3 is CSVEGVGTGELFF. Here the CDR3 DNA reads TGCAGCGTTGAGGGAGTTGGCACCGGGGAGCTGTTTTTT.

The gene calls are TRBV9 and TRBJ1-2; 8 positions agree with TRBD1. CDR1 is SGDLS, CDR2 YYNGEE, per germline. CDR3 length: 15 residues. V lost 4 bases and J lost 8; bases outside the gene matches: 13. CDR3 in amino acids: CASSPRDRGRIGYTF. In DNA, the CDR3 is TGTGCCAGCAGCCCCCGAGACAGGGGACGTATAGGCTACACCTTC.

This chain links TRBV18 with TRBJ2-3; weak D call: TRBD2 (5 bases). V gave up 6 bases and J gave up 4 bases, with 17 bases separating them. The germline V gene has CDR1 KGHSH and CDR2 LQKENI. This CDR3 spans 15 amino acids. CDR3 residues: CASSGPDGGPDTQYF. CDR3 coding DNA: TGTGCCAGCTCCGGACCGGACGGAGGCCCAGATACGCAGTATTTT.

The rearrangement links TRBV27 to TRBJ2-7, with 10 bases matching TRBD1. The CDR3 covers 15 residues. CDR1 is MNHEY, CDR2 SMNVEV, per germline (reference sequence). V was pared by 6 bases and J by 5 bases, with 10 bases of the junction left unmatched. CDR3 protein: CASSKPGTGDNEQYF. The CDR3 DNA follows: TGTGCCAGCAGCAAACCCGGGACAGGGGACAACGAGCAGTACTTC.